This section outlines one T cell receptor (beta chain) sequence together with its context. The target of this receptor is not known. The input lacks base qualities; no much larger clone sits a single base away. This record belongs to a study of blood T cell repertoires in COVID-19 (dated by TCRdb to 2020 to 2021). General notes on the study: Collaborator samples came from the United States, Italy and Spain and covered acute and convalescent phases of COVID-19. Where available, HLA class I and class II types were taken from metadata supplied by the sample provider and were not determined by assay-based typing. The samples were drawn from two sources: the first 160 participants of the ongoing ImmuneRACE study, and 1,200 or so subjects contributed by 6 global collaborators. Nearly every sample came with metadata listing a de-identified subject ID, COVID-19 status, age in years and sex. The prospective study material was composed of cDNA or gDNA derived from T cells, B-cell-depleted T cells, or PBMCs. Deeply sampled blood TCRbeta repertoires from subjects exposed to, actively infected with, or recovered from COVID-19 were included in the dataset. The repertoires were released in a freely available public database meant as a resource for research on the immune response to SARS-CoV-2. Broader findings and caveats from the paper: The amount of clinical and demographic metadata varied by source and participant and was provided uncurated.

TCRbeta CDR3 regions were amplified from genomic DNA using the immunoSEQ Assay, a bias-controlled multiplex PCR. As for how the authors treated the data: Nucleated cell counts per sample were estimated from amplification of reference gene primers within the assay. To quantify the absolute abundance of each unique TCRbeta CDR3 rearrangement, sequence reads were collapsed and filtered. For each sample, productive Simpson clonality was calculated as the square root of Simpson's diversity index over productive rearrangements. Not all clones reach the TCRdb copy of this immuneACCESS table, which keeps in-frame sequences only. Checked studies attribute under half of the gap to unresolved V genes and leave the rest unexplained. Clonal size and the V and J genes are those of that table, whereas D and trimming came from the DNA. The sample yields 170,000 or so clones; less than 90% were counted once. The top ten hold roughly 7% of the sample.

Enrolling through a virtual design, the prospective study's participants ranged in age from roughly 18 to 90 years and lived across some 22 United States geographic areas. In the prospective study, cohorts were assigned on the basis of participant-reported clinical history obtained from a screening survey and a study questionnaire. For ImmuneRACE Cohort 3, a participant was defined as recovered based on two consecutive negative NP/OP PCR tests, clearance by a healthcare professional, or resolution of symptoms. Mobile phlebotomists in the prospective study collected whole blood, serum and a nasopharyngeal or oropharyngeal swab from every participant. Prospective study participants could optionally give additional blood draws and questionnaires over a 2-month period. Before DNA extraction, blood samples from the prospective study were shipped at room temperature or frozen. The CDR3 measures 15 amino acids from cysteine to phenylalanine. Only CDR3 DNA remains: 45 bases, in frame from the first base. A distance of 15 bases separates the germline ends of V and J, which lose 9 bases and 0 bases respectively. For CDR1 and CDR2, the germline V gene lists MNHEY and SVGAGI.

The sequenced sample consisted of PBMCs or T cells enriched from blood (not recorded which). The V and J segments used are TRBV6-5 and TRBJ1-3; the D gene lacks a confident call. The sequence came from a woman in her forties or fifties who had recovered from COVID-19. The CDR3: CASGPQWSSGNTIYF. The bases read TGTGCCAGTGGTCCTCAATGGAGCTCTGGAAACACCATATATTTT.